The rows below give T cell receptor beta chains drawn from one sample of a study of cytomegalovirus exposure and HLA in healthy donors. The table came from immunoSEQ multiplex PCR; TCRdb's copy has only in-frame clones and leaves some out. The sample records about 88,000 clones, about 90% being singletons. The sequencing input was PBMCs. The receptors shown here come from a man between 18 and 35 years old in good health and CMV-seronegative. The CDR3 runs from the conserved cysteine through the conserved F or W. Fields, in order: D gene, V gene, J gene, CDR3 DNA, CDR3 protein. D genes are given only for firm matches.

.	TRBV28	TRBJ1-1	TGTGCCAGCAGCCGGCGGGCGAACACTGAAGCTTTCTTT	CASSRRANTEAFF
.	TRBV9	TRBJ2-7	TGTGCCAGCAGCCCCTGGGCTGGTAGTAGCGGCGAGCAGTACTTC	CASSPWAGSSGEQYF
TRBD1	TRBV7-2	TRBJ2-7	TGTGCCAGCAGCCGCTGGGACAGGCTAAGCGAGCAGTACTTC	CASSRWDRLSEQYF
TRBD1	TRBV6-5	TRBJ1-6	TGTGCCAGCAGTCGACAGGGAAGTAATTCACCCCTCCACTTT	CASSRQGSNSPLHF
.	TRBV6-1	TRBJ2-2	TGTGCCAGCTCCGACCTCGGGAGGAACACCGGGGAGCTGTTTTTT	CASSDLGRNTGELFF
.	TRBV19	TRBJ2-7	TGTGCCAGTAGTATCCAGGTTACCTACGAGCAGTACTTC	CASSIQVTYEQYF
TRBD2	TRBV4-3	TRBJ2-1	TGCGCCAGCAGCCAAGAAGCGAGCGGGGCCTACAATGAGCAGTTCTTC	CASSQEASGAYNEQFF
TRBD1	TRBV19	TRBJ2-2	TGTGCCAGTAGTCCTTGGGACAGGGGGAACACCGGGGAGCTGTTTTTT	CASSPWDRGNTGELFF
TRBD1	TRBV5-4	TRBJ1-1	TGTGCCAGCAGCCCTGGGGACAGGGGGCAGGTGGGCACTGAAGCTTTCTTT	CASSPGDRGQVGTEAFF
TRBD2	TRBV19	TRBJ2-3	TGTGCCAGTAGTAGAAACTCCCTAGCGGGAGTTATGGGTAGCACAGATACGCAGTATTTT	CASSRNSLAGVMGSTDTQYF
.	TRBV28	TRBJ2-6	TGTGCCAGCAGTTCCACAGGGTCTGGGGCCAACGTCCTGACTTTC	CASSSTGSGANVLTF
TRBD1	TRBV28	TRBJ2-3	TGTGCCAGCAGTTTAGAGGAGACAGGGGTTCGCACAGATACGCAGTATTTT	CASSLEETGVRTDTQYF
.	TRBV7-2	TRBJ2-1	TGTGCCAGCAGCTTATATCCTAGCTCGGCTAATGAGCAGTTCTTC	CASSLYPSSANEQFF